This is a list of T cell receptor beta chains from one sample in a study of cytomegalovirus exposure and HLA in healthy donors. The repertoire was sequenced with immunoSEQ multiplex PCR; TCRdb's copy has only in-frame clones and lacks some. The table shows roughly 160,000 clones, with around three quarters occurring only once. The specimen sequenced was PBMCs. The source of these receptors is a woman between 45 and 60 years old in good health and CMV-seropositive. CDR3s leave out the opening cysteine and the closing phenylalanine or tryptophan. Each record gives: V gene, CDR3 length, J gene, CDR3 protein.

TRBV25-1	13	TRBJ2-2	ASSEWGRGTGELF
TRBV5-1	12	NA	ASSLAGDSHEQY
TRBV28	10	TRBJ2-3	ASSFRRLAQY
TRBV29-1	11	TRBJ1-3	SVEEQAGNTIY
TRBV7-2	10	TRBJ1-1	ASSLGGTKAF
TRBV6-6	12	TRBJ1-1	ASSSWDTDTEAF
TRBV5-1	12	TRBJ1-5	ASSLGVSGQPQH
TRBV15	14	TRBJ2-1	ATSNLGLHSYNEQF
TRBV14	13	TRBJ1-1	ASSQDMGQGTEAF
TRBV6-5	12	TRBJ1-1	ASNLQGKETEAF
TRBV2	13	TRBJ2-1	ASRTTIRRDNEQF
TRBV7-9	14	TRBJ2-5	ASSLTGTGAKETQY
TRBV6-1	12	TRBJ1-2	ASSDGGINYGYT
TRBV28	9	TRBJ1-1	ASIGGTEAF
TRBV7-2	13	TRBJ2-7	ASSHGTYVSYEQY
TRBV29-1	11	TRBJ2-7	SVGGQGGDEQY
TRBV6-6	10	TRBJ1-1	ASSSINTEAF
TRBV14	10	TRBJ2-1	ASSQGGGRQF
TRBV5-1	14	TRBJ2-1	ASSSALAGVKNEQF
TRBV19	13	TRBJ1-2	ASSIPQRSPYGYT
TRBV19	14	TRBJ2-3	ASSIKGTTRADTQY
TRBV18	15	TRBJ2-2	ASSAPVGQGVLGELF
TRBV18	13	TRBJ2-3	ASSPKREPPDTQY
TRBV5-5	14	TRBJ2-5	ASSWTPGGKKETQY
TRBV4-2	14	TRBJ2-1	ASSRTGTGNPNEQF
TRBV28	15	TRBJ1-5	ASTGTGGGYSNQPQH
TRBV18	13	TRBJ2-7	ASSPQAGDINEQY
TRBV28	13	TRBJ1-1	ASSLGNQGGTEAF
TRBV7-5	11	TRBJ1-1	ARSSYKNTEAF
TRBV20-1	9	TRBJ2-7	SATQGYEQY
TRBV7-2	12	TRBJ1-1	ASSAPRENTEAF
TRBV5-1	13	TRBJ1-1	ASSYRTGGETEAF
TRBV4-2	15	TRBJ1-2	ASSQGDNTRRADGHT
TRBV27	12	TRBJ1-1	ASSLTGIDTEAF
TRBV2	11	TRBJ2-5	ASSGDSAETQY
TRBV7-2	13	TRBJ1-4	ASSLVGTINEKLF
TRBV7-3	11	TRBJ2-1	ASRRDRGNEQF